The T cell receptor beta chain under discussion was sequenced for a study of cytomegalovirus exposure and HLA in healthy donors. In the case of this clone: The antigen remains undetermined.

In the PCR, 60 Vbeta and 13 Jbeta primers were used. Sequencing used immunoSEQ multiplex PCR; TCRdb keeps in-frame clones, though not all of them. The data hold over 150,000 clones, with roughly four fifths observed a single time. Study-wide results and caveats: TCR sequences were mostly rare, though some public TCRs occurred in many donors. When analyzed later, the rates of TCR association showed variation by HLA locus, with DRB1 the most and HLA-C the fewest.

The V and J ends lost 0 bases and 7 bases, in that order; junction bases with no gene match: 0. The CDR3 is 13 amino acids. From germline, CDR1 is SGHNT and CDR2 YYREEE (reference sequence). The chain has TRBV5-4 and TRBJ2-2, with TRBD2 matching over 7 bases. The receptor's source is a woman aged 30 to 39 in good health and CMV-seropositive. Sequenced sample: PBMCs. The CDR3 sequence: CASSLGGGGELFF. The CDR3 region has the DNA TGTGCCAGCAGCTTGGGGGGGGGCGGGGAGCTGTTTTTT.